The T cell receptor (beta chain) under discussion was sequenced for a study of Tregs in tolerant kidney transplant recipients. Sequencing was performed with immunoSEQ multiplex PCR; in TCRdb, only in-frame clones are kept and a portion is missing. The sample shows 50,000 to 80,000 clones, under 98% of them seen only once. The CDR3 has 13 residues. Germline V lookup: CDR1 MNHNS, CDR2 SASEGT. V dropped 7 bases and J dropped 3 bases, with 11 bases sitting between them. Concerning this clone itself: Its antigen is unidentified.

General study points: Changing PCR primers prevented nucleotide comparison between some patients' samples. The most relevant donor-specific Treg TCRbeta repertoire apparently came from expansion with activated donor B cells. Findings come from small patient numbers and require larger validation.

The origin of this receptor is a human donor who received a combined kidney and bone marrow transplant. The rearrangement links TRBV6-1 to TRBJ2-3, with D tentatively TRBD1 (6 bases). Sequenced material: Tregs from blood, taken before the transplant. The CDR3 region is CASKRGLTDTQYF. The CDR3, as DNA: TGTGCCAGCAAGAGGGGGTTAACAGATACGCAGTATTTT.